This T cell receptor (beta chain) emerged from a study of CD8+CD57+ T cells in acquired aplastic anemia. Study outcomes and limitations: There were 25 to 35 CD8+ CDR3 sequences that occurred in both patients and controls.

The TCR beta profiling, which covered VDJ combination and CDR3 sequence, was carried out using genomic DNA as the template. TCRdb called the reads again in MiXCR, with one record for every CDR3 protein. The table shows approximately 98,000 distinct CDR3 sequences, with roughly 50% occurring only once. As to this clonotype: Its antigen is as yet unknown. At one of its ends the junction is not consistent with the germline gene, which may arise from a read error.

Specimen: sorted CD4+, CD8+, or CD8+CD57+ T cells (not recorded which) from PBMCs. The receptor comes from a human donor in good health, serving as a control.

CDR3 protein: CASSQGGEEAFF. DNA for the CDR3: TGTGCCAGCAGCCAAGGAGGGGAAGAAGCTTTCTTT. The chain joins TRBV4-1 to TRBJ1-1; perhaps TRBD1 as D (5 bases). CDR1 and CDR2 from the germline V gene are MGHRA and YSYEKL. The CDR3 extends over 12 amino acids.